The T cell receptor beta chain under discussion was sequenced for a study of blood T cell repertoires in COVID-19. In the original workflow: By means of reference gene primer amplification, nucleated cell counts were estimated. Sequencing was performed with immunoSEQ multiplex PCR; in TCRdb, only in-frame clones are kept and a portion is missing. For V, J and clone size, that table is used; D and trimming come from the DNA. The sample consists of about 250,000 clones, more than 85% of them appearing once. Participants, roughly 18 to 89 years old, spanned more than 20 US areas. Participant-given clinical history determined each cohort assignment. Germline V lookup: CDR1 MNHEY, CDR2 SMNVEV (reference sequence). The CDR3 spans 15 residues. The germline V and J ends were trimmed by 5 bases and 1 base, with 14 bases remaining between them.

The sequenced material came from PBMCs or T cells enriched from blood (not recorded which). This TCR derives from a woman aged 45 to 65 who had recovered from COVID-19. This rearrangement joins TRBV27 to TRBJ1-1; tentatively, D is TRBD1 (5 bases). The CDR3 DNA reads as TGTGCCAGCAGTCTCACGACAGTTTCGAACACTGAAGCTTTCTTT. Translated, it gives CASSLTTVSNTEAFF.